Sequencing of this T cell receptor (beta chain) was carried out in a study of T cells in Graves' hyperthyroidism and ophthalmopathy. Overall study context: Any treatment followed the collection of peripheral blood at initial diagnosis.

Cells are PBMCs isolated from roughly 9.3 ml of fresh blood. The germline gives CDR1 DFQATT, CDR2 SNEGSKA (reference sequence). This CDR3 spans 12 amino acids. V lost 4 bases to trimming and J lost 6 bases, with 10 bases between them. This clonotype showed up many times. TCR beta CDR3 region amplification was performed from RNA transcripts. A first-round RT-PCR of the TCR CDR3 used the HTBI primer set. MiXCR, applied by TCRdb to the multiplex PCR reads, yields one record per CDR3 protein. The sample consists of approximately 400,000 distinct CDR3 sequences, around a sixth of them appearing once. V usage is TRBV20-1 and J usage is TRBJ2-1; D is ambiguous. The receptor was derived from a man aged 18-30 years with Graves' ophthalmopathy. Sequencing was performed on blood. Here the CDR3 reads CSATPGSNEQFF. The CDR3 region has the DNA TGCAGTGCTACCCCGGGTAGCAATGAGCAGTTCTTC.